A single sample is the source of the 17 T cell receptor beta chains below, sequenced in a study of blood T cell repertoires in COVID-19. TCRdb's copy holds only in-frame clones and misses some; the assay was immunoSEQ multiplex PCR. The top ten clones hold roughly 10% of a sample with about 120,000 clones, 81% of them seen once. Sample: peripheral blood. Receptors were obtained from a human donor in a cohort sampled during active COVID-19.

The V gene is TRBV3-1 (or the pseudogene TRBV3-2), the J gene TRBJ1-6; 12 nucleotides line up with TRBD1. V lost 3 bases and J lost 7; bases outside the gene matches: 1. This CDR3 comprises 15 residues. The germline V gene encodes CDR1 LGHDT and CDR2 YNNKEL (reference sequence). The CDR3 coding sequence is TGTGCCAGCAGCCAGGGACAGGGGGCGAATTCACCCCTCCACTTT. Encoded protein: CASSQGQGANSPLHF.

The chain is built from TRBV19 and TRBJ2-7; D might be TRBD1 (6 bases). The V gene lost 4 bases and the J gene lost 1 base, with 11 bases spanning the gap. Germline CDR1 reads LNHDA; CDR2 reads SQIVND (reference sequence). The CDR3 loop spans 14 amino acids. In DNA form, the CDR3 reads TGTGCCAGTAGTAAGGGGGAAGTGTCCTACGAGCAGTACTTC. Protein product: CASSKGEVSYEQYF.

This clone was seen just once. The chain employs TRBV28 and TRBJ2-1; 15 positions agree with TRBD2. The V segment lost 6 bases and the J segment 4 bases; nucleotides outside the gene matches: 4. The CDR3 loop spans 16 amino acids. The germline V gene encodes CDR1 MDHEN and CDR2 SYDVKM. In DNA form, the CDR3 reads TGTGCCAGCAGCTCCGGGACTAGCGGGAGGTACAATGAGCAGTTCTTC. This sequence encodes CASSSGTSGRYNEQFF.

The chain joins TRBV10-3 to TRBJ1-1; no clear D. CDR1 and CDR2 from the germline V gene are ENHRY and SYGVKD. The CDR3 runs 12 residues. Between the trimmed V and J ends, which lost 0 bases and 6 bases, there was a span of 5 bases. CDR3: CAISESGAEAFF. CDR3 bases: TGTGCCATCAGTGAGTCCGGAGCTGAAGCTTTCTTT.

The chain couples TRBV4-3 to TRBJ1-1; TRBD1 might be the D (6 bases). CDR1 and CDR2 from the germline V gene are LGHNA and YSLEER. The V and J ends lost 1 base and 8 bases respectively, with 23 bases between them. The CDR3 contains 17 residues. In DNA, the CDR3 is TGCGCCAGCAGCCAAGGGGGGGGCGCCTTGCTTGTGGTCGAAGCTTTCTTT. Amino acids: CASSQGGGALLVVEAFF.

This chain connects TRBV13 to TRBJ1-4; no reliable D call. This CDR3 region has 14 residues. Germline V lookup: CDR1 PRHDT, CDR2 FYEKMQ (reference sequence). The V end was cut by 3 bases, the J end by 4 bases, with 9 bases between. CDR3: CASSFGRYNEKLFF. DNA of the CDR3: TGTGCCAGCAGCTTCGGCAGGTATAATGAAAAACTGTTTTTT.

This clone has only one observation. V and J are TRBV5-1 and TRBJ1-4; a weak D match, TRBD1 (6 bases). CDR3 size: 14 residues. Trimming pared 4 bases from V and 10 bases from J, leaving 17 bases between. Germline V lookup: CDR1 SGHRS, CDR2 YFSETQ. The CDR3 bases are TGCGCCAGCAGCCCGTTGGACAGAGGGGGAAAACTGTTTTTT. Amino acid sequence: CASSPLDRGGKLFF.

The V and J genes are TRBV28 and TRBJ2-3; 7 bases align to TRBD2. This CDR3 is 15 amino acids long. CDR1 and CDR2 (germline): MDHEN, SYDVKM. The V gene end was trimmed by 4 bases and the J gene end by 2 bases; junction bases not matched to a gene: 6. In nucleotides, the CDR3 is TGTGCCAGCAGTTCCCTCCGGGACTACACAGATACGCAGTATTTT. This encodes CASSSLRDYTDTQYF.

This rearrangement joins TRBV30 to TRBJ2-7, with 9 bases matching TRBD1. The CDR3 has 14 amino acids. CDR1 and CDR2 (germline): GTSNPN, SVGIG (reference sequence). Losses at the gene ends were 5 bases for V and 4 bases for J; bases not matched to a gene: 9. CDR3: CAWERTGDTYEQYF. Here the CDR3 DNA reads TGTGCCTGGGAAAGGACAGGGGATACGTACGAGCAGTACTTC. Full variable domain (rest looked up from reference TRBV30 and TRBJ2-7): SQTIHQWPATLVQPVGSPLSLECTVEGTSNPNLYWYRQAAGRGLQLLFYSVGIGQISSEVPQNLSASRPQDRQFILSSKKLLLSDSGFYLCAWERTGDTYEQYFGPGTRLTVT.

This rearrangement joins TRBV7-9 to TRBJ2-7, with 7 bases fitting TRBD1. The germline gives CDR1 SEHNR, CDR2 FQNEAQ (reference sequence). The ends lost 5 bases at V and 4 bases at J; junction bases unmatched: 11. The CDR3 consists of 15 residues. This CDR3 reads CASSQGVLARYEQYF. DNA of the CDR3: TGTGCCAGCAGCCAGGGGGTACTGGCCCGTTACGAGCAGTACTTC.

This chain joins TRBV4-1 and TRBJ1-2; D perhaps matches TRBD1 (6 bases). Germline V gene lookup returns CDR1 MGHRA and CDR2 YSYEKL. The CDR3 totals 14 residues. The ends were cut back, 0 bases at V and 8 bases at J, with 13 bases in the middle. In DNA form, the CDR3 reads TGCGCCAGCAGCCAAGATTGGGCAGGGGAAGGCTACACCTTC. As protein: CASSQDWAGEGYTF.

The V gene is TRBV10-3, the J gene TRBJ1-5; possible D gene TRBD1, 5 bases. The CDR3 is 15 residues long. V lost 6 bases and J lost 4, with 16 bases in between. Germline-derived CDR1 and CDR2 are ENHRY and SYGVKD. This CDR3 is CAISVNLDRNQPQHF. CDR3 sequence (DNA): TGTGCCATCAGCGTGAATTTAGACAGAAATCAGCCCCAGCATTTT.

The V call is TRBV28, the J call TRBJ2-7, with 9 bases fitting TRBD2. The germline V gene has CDR1 MDHEN and CDR2 SYDVKM. V dropped 2 bases and J dropped 4; count of bases not matched to a gene: 6. The CDR3 is 15 residues long. The CDR3 sequence: CASSLGLAGRYEQYF. The CDR3 DNA sequence: TGTGCCAGCAGTTTAGGTCTAGCGGGAAGGTACGAGCAGTACTTC.

The V and J genes are TRBV7-2 and TRBJ2-5; 10 nucleotides match TRBD2. This CDR3 spans 15 amino acids. Germline V gene data show CDR1 as SGHTA and CDR2 as FQGNSA. The ends lost 5 bases at V and 1 base at J; junction bases unmatched: 4. CDR3 amino acids: CASSRWTSGQETQYF. The DNA for the CDR3 is TGTGCCAGCAGCCGCTGGACTAGCGGCCAAGAGACCCAGTACTTC.

V usage is TRBV4-3 and J usage is TRBJ1-6; D gene ambiguous. The V gene's germline CDR1 is LGHNA and CDR2 YSLEER. The V end was cut by 0 bases, the J end by 6 bases, with 15 bases between. The length of the CDR3 is 17 residues. This chain's CDR3 is CASSQDRSRQINSPLHF. The DNA of the CDR3 is TGCGCCAGCAGCCAAGATCGCTCCCGACAAATTAATTCACCCCTCCACTTT.

This sequence joins TRBV19 and TRBJ1-1, with a weak D call TRBD1 (6 bases). The V end was cut by 3 bases, the J end by 5 bases, with 13 bases between. The CDR3 is made up of 14 amino acids. The germline gives CDR1 LNHDA, CDR2 SQIVND (reference sequence). CDR3 in amino acids: CASSIRETGTEAFF. CDR3 DNA sequence: TGTGCCAGTAGTATCAGGGAGACAGGAACTGAAGCTTTCTTT.

The chain links TRBV19 to TRBJ1-2; D call uncertain. CDR3 length: 16 amino acids. Germline CDR1 is LNHDA and CDR2 is SQIVND (reference sequence). V was pared by 4 bases and J by 8 bases, with 23 bases between. The DNA for the CDR3 is TGTGCCAGTAGTAACCCCGGGGTCTACTCCCTTTCCGGCTACACCTTC. Its translation is CASSNPGVYSLSGYTF.